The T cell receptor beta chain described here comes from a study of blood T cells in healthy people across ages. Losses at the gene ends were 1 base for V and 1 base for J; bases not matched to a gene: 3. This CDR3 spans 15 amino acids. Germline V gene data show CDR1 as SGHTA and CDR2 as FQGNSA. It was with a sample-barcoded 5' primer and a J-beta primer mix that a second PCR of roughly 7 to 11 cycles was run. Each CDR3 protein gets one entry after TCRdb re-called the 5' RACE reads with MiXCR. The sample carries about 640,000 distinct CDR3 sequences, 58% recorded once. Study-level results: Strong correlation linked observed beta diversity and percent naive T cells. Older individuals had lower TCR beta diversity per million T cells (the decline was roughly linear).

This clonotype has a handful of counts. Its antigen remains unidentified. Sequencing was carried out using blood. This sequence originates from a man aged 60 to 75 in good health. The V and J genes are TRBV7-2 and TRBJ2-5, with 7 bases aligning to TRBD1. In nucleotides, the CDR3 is TGTGCCAGCAGCTTAGGGGGACAGCCCCAAGAGACCCAGTACTTC. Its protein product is CASSLGGQPQETQYF.